This note documents a single T cell receptor (beta chain) sequence. Its matching antigen is unknown. The CDR3 is 16 residues long. Per germline, CDR1 SQVTM and CDR2 ANQGSEA. Trimming removed 6 bases from V and 4 bases from J, with 24 bases in between. Some 96,000 TCR templates per sample were assayed. Using immunoSEQ multiplex PCR, the repertoire was profiled, and TCRdb retains in-frame clones only, with some absent. The table records more than 45,000 clones, 95% to 98% of them present only once. The data were taken from a study of siplizumab effects on memory and regulatory T cells. Whole-study findings and limits: Alloreactive clones mapping to unstimulated subsets formed only a minor fraction. An assignable phenotype, naive or memory, was missing from roughly 84-95% of proliferating CD4+ or CD8+ clones. Naive T cells appeared more diverse than memory cells and seemed to be major alloresponse contributors.

Input material: naive CD4+ T cells sorted from blood. The rearrangement joins TRBV29-1 to TRBJ2-5, with D perhaps matching TRBD2 (7 bases). This receptor was taken from a human donor in good health. The CDR3 nucleotides read TGCAGCGTCCTAGGGGGGGGATACATATACTCAGAGACCCAGTACTTC. Its protein product is CSVLGGGYIYSETQYF.